These 11 T cell receptor beta chains were all obtained from the same sample, sequenced in a study of graft-versus-host responses after intestinal transplantation. No cognate antigen is known for these TCRs. Generated by immunoSEQ multiplex PCR, the TCRdb table keeps only in-frame clones and is missing some. The repertoire consists of 65,000 to 90,000 clones, with about 90% occurring once and the leading ten covering approximately 2.7%. This material consisted of unstimulated CD8+ T cells sorted from spleen or lymph node cells, taken before intestinal transplant. The receptors stem from a human donor who received an intestinal transplant.

This clone was recorded once. The chain links TRBV5-1 to TRBJ2-7, with D perhaps matching TRBD1 (5 bases). This CDR3 contains 13 residues. Germline V gene data show CDR1 as SGHRS and CDR2 as YFSETQ. V was shortened by 4 bases and J by 3 bases, with 11 bases between the two germline ends. Here the CDR3 DNA reads TGCGCCAGCAGCCGGACATCCGACTACGAGCAGTACTTC. This codes for CASSRTSDYEQYF. Full variable domain (missing parts from reference TRBV5-1 and TRBJ2-7): KAGVTQTPRYLIKTRGQQVTLSCSPISGHRSVSWYQQTPGQGLQFLFEYFSETQRNKGNFPGRFSGRQFSNSRSEMNVSTLELGDSALYLCASSRTSDYEQYFGPGTRLTVT.

This rearrangement joins TRBV11-2 to TRBJ1-4; 7 nucleotides align to TRBD1. J lost 5 bases, V lost 5 bases, and 8 bases had no gene match. The CDR3 length is 15 residues. The germline CDR1 and CDR2 sequences are SGHAT and FQNNGV. CDR3 region: CASSPRQGYNEKLFF. In DNA, the CDR3 is TGTGCCAGCAGCCCTCGACAGGGATACAATGAAAAACTGTTTTTT.

The chain combines TRBV9 with TRBJ2-3, with 7 bases aligning to TRBD2. The ends lost 0 bases at V and 3 bases at J; junction bases unmatched: 10. The CDR3 length is 17 residues. Germline V gene data show CDR1 as SGDLS and CDR2 as YYNGEE. In DNA form, the CDR3 reads TGTGCCAGCAGCGTAGCTCCCCGGGGGGTAGAGACAGATACGCAGTATTTT. Its translation is CASSVAPRGVETDTQYF.

This sequence joins TRBV11-2 and TRBJ2-1; 7 nucleotides agree with TRBD1. In germline, CDR1 is SGHAT, CDR2 FQNNGV. V lost 5 bases, J lost 9 bases, and 7 bases stayed unmatched. This CDR3 contains 13 residues. This CDR3 is CASSRGLPREQFF. DNA of the CDR3: TGTGCCAGCAGCAGGGGGCTCCCCCGTGAGCAGTTCTTC.

This clone was seen only a few times. The chain is built from TRBV6-4 and TRBJ2-1, with 14 bases that match TRBD2. The length of the CDR3 is 15 residues. The V gene's germline CDR1 is MRHNA and CDR2 SNTAGT. Trimming removed 0 bases from V and 8 bases from J; junction bases left unmatched: 0. The CDR3 nucleotides are TGTGCCAGCAGTGACTCGACTAGCGGGGGGGATGAGCAGTTCTTC. Translated, it gives CASSDSTSGGDEQFF.

The chain is built from TRBV5-1 and TRBJ1-2; D uncertain. This CDR3 is built from 15 residues. The germline CDR1 and CDR2 sequences are SGHRS and YFSETQ. The germline V and J ends were trimmed by 0 bases and 6 bases, with 15 bases remaining between them. CDR3 amino acids: CASSLDAGSVDGYTF. The CDR3 bases are TGCGCCAGCAGCTTGGACGCGGGATCAGTCGATGGCTACACCTTC. The variable domain in full, with the rest retrieved from reference TRBV5-1 and TRBJ1-2, is KAGVTQTPRYLIKTRGQQVTLSCSPISGHRSVSWYQQTPGQGLQFLFEYFSETQRNKGNFPGRFSGRQFSNSRSEMNVSTLELGDSALYLCASSLDAGSVDGYTFGSGTRLTVV.

This clone was found a few times. This chain uses TRBV27 with TRBJ2-1; D not certain. Trimming took off 0 bases at V and 4 bases at J, with 4 bases between the two ends. Per germline, CDR1 MNHEY and CDR2 SMNVEV (reference sequence). The CDR3 has 13 residues. The CDR3 loop is CASSLSRYNEQFF. The DNA of the CDR3 is TGTGCCAGCAGTTTATCGCGGTACAATGAGCAGTTCTTC.

The chain carries TRBV2 and TRBJ1-5; 8 bases align to TRBD1. This CDR3 is built from 15 residues. V lost 4 bases to trimming and J lost 7 bases; unmatched junction nucleotides: 9. CDR1 is SNHLY, CDR2 FYNNEI, per germline. CDR3 in amino acids: CASSGRQGARQPQHF. The CDR3 DNA reads as TGTGCCAGCAGTGGACGTCAGGGGGCCAGACAGCCCCAGCATTTT.

The CDR3 sequence is CASSFRSVRTGREQYF. The CDR3 DNA reads TGTGCCAGCAGTTTTAGGTCAGTCCGGACAGGGCGCGAGCAGTACTTC. The chain has TRBV28 and TRBJ2-7, with 8 positions matching TRBD1. Per the germline V gene, CDR1 is MDHEN and CDR2 is SYDVKM. The V gene end was trimmed by 3 bases and the J gene end by 6 bases; junction bases not matched to a gene: 13. The CDR3 is 16 amino acids.

CDR3 region: CAWSVRQFQRNEKLFF. In DNA form, the CDR3 reads TGTGCCTGGAGTGTACGACAGTTCCAAAGGAATGAAAAACTGTTTTTT. V and J are TRBV30 and TRBJ1-4; D possibly corresponds to TRBD1 (5 bases). CDR1 GTSNPN and CDR2 SVGIG come from the germline V gene (reference sequence). This CDR3 region has 16 residues. V lost 0 bases, J lost 5 bases, and 16 bases lay in between.

This rearrangement joins TRBV2 to TRBJ2-7; a possible D gene is TRBD1 (5 bases). The CDR3 is made up of 13 amino acids. From germline, CDR1 is SNHLY and CDR2 FYNNEI. Between the trimmed V and J ends, which lost 7 bases and 0 bases, there was a span of 10 bases. This CDR3 is CASIGDYSYEQYF. The CDR3 DNA is TGTGCCAGCATAGGGGATTACTCCTACGAGCAGTACTTC.